This T cell receptor beta chain was captured by sequencing in a study of cytomegalovirus exposure and HLA in healthy donors. As for the study in general: Counted in an early data release were approximately 80 million unique TCRs from HLA-typed donors. Study conclusions and caveats: The majority of TCR sequences were rare, yet some public TCRs appeared in many donors.

This CDR3 is 11 amino acids long. Between the trimmed V and J ends, which lost 7 bases and 10 bases, there was a span of 13 bases. CDR1 is MDHEN and CDR2 is SYDVKM in the germline V gene. For this clone: The antigen is undetermined.

A multiplex PCR was run with 60 Vbeta primers and 13 Jbeta primers. Measured with immunoSEQ multiplex PCR; TCRdb has only the in-frame clones, and not every one. The sample records 97,000 or so clones, about 60% being singletons. This receptor was identified in a human donor in good health. This chain uses TRBV28 with TRBJ1-1, with a tentative D call TRBD1 (6 bases). The sample consisted of PBMCs. Written as DNA, the CDR3 is TGTGCCAGCAAATCGGACAGTGGAGCTTTCTTT. It translates to CASKSDSGAFF.